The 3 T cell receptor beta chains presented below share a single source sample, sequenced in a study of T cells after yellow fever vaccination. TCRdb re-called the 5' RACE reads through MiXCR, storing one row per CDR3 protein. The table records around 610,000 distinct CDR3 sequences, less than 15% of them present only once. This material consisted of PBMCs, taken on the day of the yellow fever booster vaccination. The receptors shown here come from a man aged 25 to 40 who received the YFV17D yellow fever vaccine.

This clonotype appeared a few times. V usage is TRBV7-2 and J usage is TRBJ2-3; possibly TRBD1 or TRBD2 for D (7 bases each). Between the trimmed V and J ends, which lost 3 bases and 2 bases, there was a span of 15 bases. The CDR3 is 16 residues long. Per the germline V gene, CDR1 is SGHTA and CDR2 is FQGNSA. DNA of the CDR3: TGTGCCAGCAGCTTGTTCAGGGGGGGGGTCACAGATACGCAGTATTTT. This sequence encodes CASSLFRGGVTDTQYF.

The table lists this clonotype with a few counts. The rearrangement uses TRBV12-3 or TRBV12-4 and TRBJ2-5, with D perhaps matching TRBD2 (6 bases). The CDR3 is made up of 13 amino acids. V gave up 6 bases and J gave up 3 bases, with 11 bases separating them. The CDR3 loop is CASRASAEETQYF. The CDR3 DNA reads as TGTGCCAGCAGGGCTAGCGCAGAAGAGACCCAGTACTTC.

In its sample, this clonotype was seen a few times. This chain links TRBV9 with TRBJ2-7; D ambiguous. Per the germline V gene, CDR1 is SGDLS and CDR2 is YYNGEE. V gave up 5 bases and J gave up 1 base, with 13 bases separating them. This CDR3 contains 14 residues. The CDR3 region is CASSTRAYSYEQYF. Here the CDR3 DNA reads TGTGCCAGCAGTACCCGGGCCTATTCCTACGAGCAGTACTTC.